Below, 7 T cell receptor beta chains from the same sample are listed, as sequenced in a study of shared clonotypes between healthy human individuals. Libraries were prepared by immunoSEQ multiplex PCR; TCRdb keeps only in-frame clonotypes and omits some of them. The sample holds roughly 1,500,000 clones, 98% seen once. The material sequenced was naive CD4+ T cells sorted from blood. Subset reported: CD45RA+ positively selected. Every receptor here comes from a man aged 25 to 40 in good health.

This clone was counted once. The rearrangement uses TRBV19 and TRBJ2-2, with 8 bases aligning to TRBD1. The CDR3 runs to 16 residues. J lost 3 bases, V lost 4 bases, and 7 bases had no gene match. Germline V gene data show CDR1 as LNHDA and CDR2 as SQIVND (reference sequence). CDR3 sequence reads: CASSNPTGVDTGELFF. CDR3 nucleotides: TGTGCCAGTAGTAACCCGACAGGGGTCGACACCGGGGAGCTGTTTTTT.

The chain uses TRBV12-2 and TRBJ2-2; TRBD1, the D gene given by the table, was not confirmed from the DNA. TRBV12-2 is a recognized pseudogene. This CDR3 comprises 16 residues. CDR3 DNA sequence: TGTGCAAGTCGCTTAGGGGACAGGGGGATCGGCGGGGAGCTGTTTTTT. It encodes CASRLGDRGIGGELFF.

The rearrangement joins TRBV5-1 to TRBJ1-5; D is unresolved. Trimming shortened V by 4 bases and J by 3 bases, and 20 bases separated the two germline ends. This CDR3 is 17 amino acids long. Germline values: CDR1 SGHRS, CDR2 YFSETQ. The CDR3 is CASSPGKLSDDNQPQHF. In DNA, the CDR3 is TGCGCCAGCAGCCCGGGGAAGCTCAGCGACGACAATCAGCCCCAGCATTTT.

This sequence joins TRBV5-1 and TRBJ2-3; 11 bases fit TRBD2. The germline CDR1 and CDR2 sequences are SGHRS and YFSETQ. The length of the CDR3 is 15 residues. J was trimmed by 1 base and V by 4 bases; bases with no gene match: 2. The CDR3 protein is CASSGGLAGTDTQYF. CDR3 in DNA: TGCGCCAGCAGCGGGGGACTAGCGGGCACAGATACGCAGTATTTT.

The CDR3 loop reads CASSSQGALEQFF. For the CDR3, the DNA is TGCGCCAGCAGCTCACAGGGGGCACTGGAGCAGTTCTTC. The rearrangement uses TRBV5-1 and TRBJ2-1; 9 nucleotides align to TRBD1. The CDR3 loop spans 13 amino acids. The germline CDR1 and CDR2 sequences are SGHRS and YFSETQ. J lost 10 bases, V lost 3 bases, and 5 bases had no gene match.

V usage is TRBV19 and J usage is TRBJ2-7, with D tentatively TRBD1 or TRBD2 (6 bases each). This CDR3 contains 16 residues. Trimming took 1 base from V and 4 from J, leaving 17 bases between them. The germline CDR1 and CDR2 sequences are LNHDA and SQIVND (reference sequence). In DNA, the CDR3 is TGTGCCAGTAGTATAGCTTCCTCCGGGGGCAGTTACGAGCAGTACTTC. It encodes CASSIASSGGSYEQYF.

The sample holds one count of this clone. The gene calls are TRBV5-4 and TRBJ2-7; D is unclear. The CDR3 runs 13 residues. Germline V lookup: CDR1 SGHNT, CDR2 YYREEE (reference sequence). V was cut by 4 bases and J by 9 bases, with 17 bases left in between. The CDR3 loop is CASSKTAGEVQYF. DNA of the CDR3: TGTGCCAGCAGCAAAACAGCCGGCGAAGTGCAGTACTTC.